A single sample gave rise to the 22 T cell receptor beta chains below, sequenced in a study of blood T cell repertoires in COVID-19. The protocol was immunoSEQ multiplex PCR, while the TCRdb copy is restricted to in-frame clones and leaves out a portion. This sample has about 70,000 clones, with roughly 80% found just once. The sample consisted of peripheral blood. Receptors were obtained from a man in his 70s who had recovered from COVID-19.

The chain recombines TRBV4-3 with TRBJ2-2; 13 bases line up with TRBD2. Germline V CDR1 and CDR2: LGHNA, YSLEER. V lost 1 base to trimming and J lost 1 base; unmatched junction nucleotides: 0. The CDR3 runs to 17 residues. The CDR3 nucleotides are TGCGCCAGCAGCCAAGGACTAGCGGGGGGGAACACCGGGGAGCTGTTTTTT. Translation gives CASSQGLAGGNTGELFF.

The genes are TRBV5-6 and TRBJ2-7, with D unclear. The CDR3 consists of 14 residues. From germline, CDR1 is SGHDT and CDR2 YYEEEE. With 3 bases removed from V and 3 bases from J, the gap between germline ends came to 13 bases. Here the CDR3 DNA reads TGTGCCAGCAGCTCGGGTCCCTCCTACTACGAGCAGTACTTC. Protein: CASSSGPSYYEQYF.

CDR3 protein: CASSAPEGRNTGELFF. CDR3 DNA sequence: TGTGCCAGCAGCGCCCCAGAGGGCCGGAACACCGGGGAGCTGTTTTTT. The chain employs TRBV9 and TRBJ2-2, with D possibly matching TRBD2 (5 bases). CDR3 length: 16 residues. Trimming took off 3 bases at V and 1 base at J, with 13 bases between the two ends. Germline CDR1 is SGDLS and CDR2 is YYNGEE.

This chain uses TRBV5-1 with TRBJ1-2, with TRBD1 matching over 9 bases. Per the germline V gene, CDR1 is SGHRS and CDR2 is YFSETQ. This CDR3 spans 14 amino acids. V was clipped by 0 bases and J by 8 bases; unmatched bases: 5. The CDR3 sequence: CASSLGTGVEGYTF. The CDR3 DNA reads TGCGCCAGCAGCTTGGGGACAGGGGTGGAAGGCTACACCTTC.

The chain has TRBV11-2 and TRBJ1-1, with no clear D. The CDR3 runs to 14 residues. Trimming cost V 2 bases and J 3 bases, with 10 bases left between them. Germline CDR1 is SGHAT and CDR2 is FQNNGV. Here the CDR3 reads CASSLLSQHTEAFF. CDR3 DNA: TGTGCCAGCAGCTTACTTAGCCAGCACACTGAAGCTTTCTTT.

This rearrangement joins TRBV28 to TRBJ2-7; TRBD1 aligns across 10 bases. The germline CDR1 and CDR2 sequences are MDHEN and SYDVKM. The CDR3 runs to 14 residues. The J segment lost 6 bases and the V segment lost 5 bases, leaving 7 bases of the junction unmatched. CDR3 bases: TGTGCCAGCAGTGGGGGACAGGGGTTTCTCGAGCAGTACTTC. Its translation is CASSGGQGFLEQYF.

The chain links TRBV9 to TRBJ1-2; a possible D gene is TRBD1 (6 bases). The CDR3 has 12 residues. The V end lost 5 bases, the J end lost 5 bases, and 10 bases lay between the germline ends. The germline CDR1 and CDR2 sequences are SGDLS and YYNGEE. The CDR3 DNA reads as TGTGCCAGCAGGGATACAGGGTATGGCTACACCTTC. It codes for CASRDTGYGYTF.

The V call is TRBV6-2 or TRBV6-3, the J call TRBJ1-5; 12 bases agree with TRBD1. Unmatched junction bases numbered 5, after V lost 5 bases and J lost 6 bases. Germline CDR1 MNHEY, CDR2 SVGEGT. The CDR3 covers 15 residues. CDR3 sequence reads: CASSGDRGLIQPQHF. CDR3 nucleotides: TGTGCCAGCAGTGGGGACAGGGGGCTTATTCAGCCCCAGCATTTT.

The rearrangement uses TRBV7-2 and TRBJ2-5, with 10 nucleotides matching TRBD2. Germline CDR1 is SGHTA and CDR2 is FQGNSA. There are 16 residues in the CDR3. V shed 5 bases and J 5 bases; nucleotides not matched to a gene: 11. CDR3 sequence (DNA): TGTGCCAGCAGCCTCAGCGGGCTAGCGGGAGTGGAGACCCAGTACTTC. It specifies CASSLSGLAGVETQYF.

The V and J genes are TRBV6-5 and TRBJ1-6; 8 positions agree with TRBD1. The CDR3 is 15 residues long. Germline V CDR1 and CDR2: MNHEY, SVGAGI. Trimming removed 6 bases from V and 8 bases from J; junction bases left unmatched: 9. CDR3: CASSQSGTGDSPLHF. Here the CDR3 DNA reads TGTGCCAGCAGCCAGAGCGGGACAGGCGATTCACCCCTCCACTTT.

The CDR3 DNA sequence: TGCGCCAGCAGTACTAGAGGAGCGGGGAATAGGGAGACCCAGTACTTC. Its protein is CASSTRGAGNRETQYF. The V and J genes are TRBV5-1 and TRBJ2-5, with TRBD2 identical over 7 bases. The CDR3 contains 16 residues. With 5 bases clipped from V and 5 bases from J, the junction kept 15 bases outside the gene matches. Germline assignment: CDR1 SGHRS and CDR2 YFSETQ.

This chain connects TRBV9 to TRBJ1-6, with unresolved D. The CDR3 has 15 amino acids. The germline CDR1 and CDR2 sequences are SGDLS and YYNGEE. The ends were cut back, 3 bases at V and 7 bases at J, with 14 bases in the middle. CDR3 nucleotides: TGTGCCAGCAGCGAGTCCTCCATCGAGAATTCACCCCTCCACTTT. It translates to CASSESSIENSPLHF.

The chain employs TRBV10-3 and TRBJ2-2, with a weak D call TRBD2 (5 bases). CDR1 is ENHRY and CDR2 is SYGVKD in the germline V gene. V was clipped by 4 bases and J by 6 bases, with 9 bases between them. The CDR3 extends over 13 amino acids. CDR3 sequence reads: CAISADGAGELFF. The DNA of the CDR3 is TGTGCCATCAGTGCGGACGGGGCCGGGGAGCTGTTTTTT.

The V call is TRBV5-1, the J call TRBJ2-5; no clear D gene. The CDR3 totals 13 residues. Trimming took off 0 bases at V and 3 bases at J, with 6 bases between the two ends. Germline CDR1 reads SGHRS; CDR2 reads YFSETQ. CDR3 region: CASSLGRKETQYF. CDR3 sequence (DNA): TGCGCCAGCAGCTTGGGCAGAAAAGAGACCCAGTACTTC.

V and J are TRBV5-4 and TRBJ2-2; D unresolved. Germline CDR1 reads SGHNT; CDR2 reads YYREEE (reference sequence). Trimming took off 2 bases at V and 1 base at J, with 6 bases between the two ends. The CDR3 runs to 14 residues. DNA of the CDR3: TGTGCCAGCAGCTTTCAATTGAACACCGGGGAGCTGTTTTTT. The encoded protein is CASSFQLNTGELFF.

The J gene is TRBJ2-7, the V gene TRBV4-3; D may be TRBD1 (6 bases). The CDR3 sequence is 15 residues long. The V end lost 2 bases, the J end lost 5 bases, and 16 bases lay between the germline ends. Per the germline V gene, CDR1 is LGHNA and CDR2 is YSLEER. Here the CDR3 reads CASSQHGGASNEQYF. The CDR3 region has the DNA TGCGCCAGCAGCCAACATGGGGGCGCTTCCAACGAGCAGTACTTC.

This clone was seen a handful of times. The chain links TRBV10-1 to TRBJ2-7; D is possibly TRBD2 (6 bases). V dropped 0 bases and J dropped 5 bases, with 11 bases sitting between them. This CDR3 comprises 14 residues. Germline-derived CDR1 and CDR2 are WNHNN and SYGVQD (reference sequence). CDR3 sequence (DNA): TGCGCCAGCAGTGAGTCTTACGGGAGCCACGAGCAGTACTTC. This translates into CASSESYGSHEQYF.

The CDR3 sequence: CASCAPGWDTQDGYTF. Here the CDR3 DNA reads TGTGCCAGCTGTGCCCCGGGCTGGGACACGCAGGATGGCTACACCTTC. The rearrangement uses TRBV28 and TRBJ1-2; tentatively, D is TRBD1 (6 bases). The CDR3 covers 16 residues. V was trimmed by 8 bases and J by 6 bases, leaving 25 bases between them. Germline lookup yields CDR1 MDHEN and CDR2 SYDVKM.

This sequence joins TRBV6-2 or TRBV6-3 and TRBJ2-7; 7 bases map to TRBD1. V lost 4 bases and J lost 6; bases outside the gene matches: 9. Germline CDR1 reads MNHEY; CDR2 reads SVGEGT. The CDR3 runs 14 residues. The CDR3 DNA reads as TGTGCCAGCAGTTTGCCAGGGGGAAATGTCGAGCAGTACTTC. Encoded protein: CASSLPGGNVEQYF.

This clone was counted only a few times. The chain carries TRBV6-2 or TRBV6-3 and TRBJ1-1; weak D call: TRBD1 (5 bases). With 5 bases removed from V and 1 base from J, the gap between germline ends came to 14 bases. This CDR3 contains 15 residues. CDR1 MNHEY and CDR2 SVGEGT come from the germline V gene. The chain's CDR3 is CASSLEGAGNTEAFF. The CDR3, as DNA: TGTGCCAGCAGTCTGGAAGGGGCCGGGAACACTGAAGCTTTCTTT.

The chain joins TRBV30 to TRBJ2-5; 8 bases are a match to TRBD1. Germline CDR1 and CDR2: GTSNPN and SVGIG (reference sequence). This CDR3 contains 14 residues. Trimming took 2 bases from V and 4 from J; bases not matched to a gene: 6. CDR3 DNA: TGTGCCTGGAGTTCAACAGGGGGAGGAGAGACCCAGTACTTC. Translation: CAWSSTGGGETQYF.

The rearrangement links TRBV5-1 to TRBJ2-7, with D possibly TRBD1 on 5 matching bases. Trimming took off 0 bases at V and 3 bases at J, with 13 bases between the two ends. CDR1 is SGHRS, CDR2 YFSETQ, per germline. The CDR3 sequence is 15 residues long. DNA for the CDR3: TGCGCCAGCAGCTTGGCGCCAGGGATTCTCTACGAGCAGTACTTC. Its translation: CASSLAPGILYEQYF. Complete variable domain (other parts from reference TRBV5-1 and TRBJ2-7): KAGVTQTPRYLIKTRGQQVTLSCSPISGHRSVSWYQQTPGQGLQFLFEYFSETQRNKGNFPGRFSGRQFSNSRSEMNVSTLELGDSALYLCASSLAPGILYEQYFGPGTRLTVT.